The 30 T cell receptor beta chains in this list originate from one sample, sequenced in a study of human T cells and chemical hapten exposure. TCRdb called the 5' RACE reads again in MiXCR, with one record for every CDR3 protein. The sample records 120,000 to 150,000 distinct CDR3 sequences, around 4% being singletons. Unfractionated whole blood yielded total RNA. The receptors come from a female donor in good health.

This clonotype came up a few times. CDR3 coding DNA: TGTGCCAGCTCACCAAGGCAGGACTCTGGGGCCAACGTCCTGACTTTC. Its protein product is CASSPRQDSGANVLTF. The chain joins TRBV18 to TRBJ2-6, with D unclear. The CDR3 extends over 16 amino acids. Between the trimmed V and J ends, which lost 2 bases and 0 bases, there was a span of 8 bases. Germline V gene data show CDR1 as KGHSH and CDR2 as LQKENI.

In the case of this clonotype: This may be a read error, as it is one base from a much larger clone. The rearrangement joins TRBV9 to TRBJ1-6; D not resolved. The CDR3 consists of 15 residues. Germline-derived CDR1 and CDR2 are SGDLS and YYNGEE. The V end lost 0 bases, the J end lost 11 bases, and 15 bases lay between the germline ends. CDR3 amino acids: CASSVAGSHTAPLHF. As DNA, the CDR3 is TGTGCCAGCAGCGTAGCGGGCAGCCATACTGCACCCCTCCACTTT.

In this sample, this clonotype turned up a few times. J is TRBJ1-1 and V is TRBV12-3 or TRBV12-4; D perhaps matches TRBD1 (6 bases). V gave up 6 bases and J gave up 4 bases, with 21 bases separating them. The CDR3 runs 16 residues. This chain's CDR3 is CASSPRDMSLSTEAFF. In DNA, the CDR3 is TGTGCCAGCAGCCCTCGGGACATGTCTCTTAGCACTGAAGCTTTCTTT.

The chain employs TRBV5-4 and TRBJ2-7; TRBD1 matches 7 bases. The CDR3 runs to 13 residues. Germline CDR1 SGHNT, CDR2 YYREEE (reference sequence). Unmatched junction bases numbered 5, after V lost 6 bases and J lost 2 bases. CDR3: CASTPGTAYEQYF. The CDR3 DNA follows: TGTGCCAGCACCCCCGGGACAGCCTACGAGCAGTACTTC.

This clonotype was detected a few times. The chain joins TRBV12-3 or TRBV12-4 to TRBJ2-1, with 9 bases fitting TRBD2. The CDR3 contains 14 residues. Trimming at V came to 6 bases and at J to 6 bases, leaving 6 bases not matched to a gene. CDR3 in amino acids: CASSFSGGSNEQFF. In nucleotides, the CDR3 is TGTGCCAGCAGCTTCAGCGGGGGGAGCAATGAGCAGTTCTTC.

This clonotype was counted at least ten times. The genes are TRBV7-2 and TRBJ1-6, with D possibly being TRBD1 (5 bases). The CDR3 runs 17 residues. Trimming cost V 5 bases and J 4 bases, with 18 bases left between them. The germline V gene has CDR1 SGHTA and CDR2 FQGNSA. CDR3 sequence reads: CASSPRWRGDYNSPLHF. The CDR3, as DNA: TGTGCCAGCAGCCCTAGGTGGAGGGGCGATTATAATTCACCCCTCCACTTT.

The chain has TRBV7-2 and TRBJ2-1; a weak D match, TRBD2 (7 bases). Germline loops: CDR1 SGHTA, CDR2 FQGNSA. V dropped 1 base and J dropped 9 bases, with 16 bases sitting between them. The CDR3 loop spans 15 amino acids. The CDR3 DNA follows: TGTGCCAGCAGCTTAGACGGGGGGCGAGGGTTTGAGCAGTTCTTC. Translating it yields CASSLDGGRGFEQFF.

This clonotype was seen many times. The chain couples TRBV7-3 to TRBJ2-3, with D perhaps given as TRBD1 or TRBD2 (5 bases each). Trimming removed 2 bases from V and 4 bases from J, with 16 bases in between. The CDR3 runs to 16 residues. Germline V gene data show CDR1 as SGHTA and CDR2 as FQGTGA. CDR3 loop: CASSLLGPGAPDTQYF. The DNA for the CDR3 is TGTGCCAGCAGCTTACTGGGACCCGGGGCGCCAGATACGCAGTATTTT.

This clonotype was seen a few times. CDR3 in DNA: TGCAGTGCTAGAGTGGGGGAGATCTTGAACACTGAAGCTTTCTTT. As protein: CSARVGEILNTEAFF. This chain links TRBV20-1 with TRBJ1-1, with D possibly TRBD1 on 5 matching bases. Germline V lookup: CDR1 DFQATT, CDR2 SNEGSKA (reference sequence). V dropped 1 base and J dropped 0 bases, with 12 bases sitting between them. The CDR3 covers 15 residues.

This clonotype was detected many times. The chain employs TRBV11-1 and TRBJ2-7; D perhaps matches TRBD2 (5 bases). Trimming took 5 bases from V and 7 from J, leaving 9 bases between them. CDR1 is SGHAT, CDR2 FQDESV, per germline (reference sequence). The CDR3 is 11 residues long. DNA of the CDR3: TGTGCCAGCAGCCTCCAGCGGGAGCAGTACTTC. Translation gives CASSLQREQYF. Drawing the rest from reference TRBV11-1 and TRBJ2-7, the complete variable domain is EAEVAQSPRYKITEKSQAVAFWCDPISGHATLYWYRQILGQGPELLVQFQDESVVDDSQLPKDRFSAERLKGVDSTLKIQPAELGDSAMYLCASSLQREQYFGPGTRLTVT.

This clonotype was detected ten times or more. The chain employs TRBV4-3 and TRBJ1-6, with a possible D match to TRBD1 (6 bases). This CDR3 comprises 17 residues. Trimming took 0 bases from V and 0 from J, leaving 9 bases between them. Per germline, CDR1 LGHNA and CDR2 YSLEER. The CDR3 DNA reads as TGCGCCAGCAGCCAAGATAGGGGGAGCTCCTATAATTCACCCCTCCACTTT. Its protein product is CASSQDRGSSYNSPLHF.

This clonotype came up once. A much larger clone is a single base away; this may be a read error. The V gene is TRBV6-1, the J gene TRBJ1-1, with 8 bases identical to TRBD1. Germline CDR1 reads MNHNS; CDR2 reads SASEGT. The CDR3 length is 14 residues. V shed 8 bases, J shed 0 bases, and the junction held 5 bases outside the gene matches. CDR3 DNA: TGTGCCAGCGGCCGCAGGGGGCTGAACACTGAAGCTTTCTTT. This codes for CASGRRGLNTEAFF.

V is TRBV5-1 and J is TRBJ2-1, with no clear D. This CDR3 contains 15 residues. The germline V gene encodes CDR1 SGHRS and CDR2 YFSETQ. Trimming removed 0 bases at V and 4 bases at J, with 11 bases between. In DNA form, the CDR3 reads TGCGCCAGCAGCTTGGACGTTGGGATTTACAATGAGCAGTTCTTC. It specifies CASSLDVGIYNEQFF.

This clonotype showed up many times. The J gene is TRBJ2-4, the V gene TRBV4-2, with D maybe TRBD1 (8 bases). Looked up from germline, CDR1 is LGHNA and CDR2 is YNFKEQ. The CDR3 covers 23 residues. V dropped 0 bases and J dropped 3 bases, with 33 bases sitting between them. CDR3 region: CASSQEVNHGRTGTIYGKNIQYF. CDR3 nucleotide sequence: TGTGCCAGCAGCCAAGAAGTCAACCACGGGAGGACAGGGACAATTTATGGCAAAAACATTCAGTACTTC.

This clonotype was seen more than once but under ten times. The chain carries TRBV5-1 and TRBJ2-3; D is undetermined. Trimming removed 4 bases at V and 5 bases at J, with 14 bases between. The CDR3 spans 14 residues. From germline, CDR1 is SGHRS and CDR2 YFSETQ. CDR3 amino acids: CASSRAGQRDTQYF. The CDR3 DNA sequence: TGCGCCAGCAGCCGGGCTGGGCAGAGAGATACGCAGTATTTT.

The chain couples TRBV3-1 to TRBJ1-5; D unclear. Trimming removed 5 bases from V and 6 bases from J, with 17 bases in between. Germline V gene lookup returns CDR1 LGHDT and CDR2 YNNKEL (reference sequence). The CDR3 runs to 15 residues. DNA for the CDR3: TGTGCCAGCAGCTCCACTTACAAGGCGGGTCAGCCCCAGCATTTT. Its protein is CASSSTYKAGQPQHF.

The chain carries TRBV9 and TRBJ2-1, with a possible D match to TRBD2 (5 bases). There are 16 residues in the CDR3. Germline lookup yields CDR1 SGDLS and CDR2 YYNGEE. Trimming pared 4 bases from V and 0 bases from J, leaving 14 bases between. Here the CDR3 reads CASSPFGVSSYNEQFF. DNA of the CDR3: TGTGCCAGCAGCCCCTTCGGGGTAAGCTCCTACAATGAGCAGTTCTTC.

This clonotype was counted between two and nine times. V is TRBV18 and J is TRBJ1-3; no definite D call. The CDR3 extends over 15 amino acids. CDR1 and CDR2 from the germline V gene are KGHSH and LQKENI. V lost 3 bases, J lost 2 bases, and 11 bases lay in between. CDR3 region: CASSPRRNPGNTIYF. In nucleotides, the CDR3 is TGTGCCAGCTCACCCAGACGGAATCCTGGAAACACCATATATTTT.

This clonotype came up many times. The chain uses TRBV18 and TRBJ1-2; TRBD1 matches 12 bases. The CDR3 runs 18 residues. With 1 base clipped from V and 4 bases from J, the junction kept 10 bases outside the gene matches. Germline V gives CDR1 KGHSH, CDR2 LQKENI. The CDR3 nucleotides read TGTGCCAGCTCACCACGTATAGGGGACAGGGGGCCTGTCTATGGCTACACCTTC. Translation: CASSPRIGDRGPVYGYTF.

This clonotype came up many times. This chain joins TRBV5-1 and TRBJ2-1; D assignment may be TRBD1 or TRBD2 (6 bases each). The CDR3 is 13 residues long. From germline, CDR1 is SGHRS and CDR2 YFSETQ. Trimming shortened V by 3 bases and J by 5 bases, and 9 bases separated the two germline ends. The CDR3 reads CASSWGANNEQFF. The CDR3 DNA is TGCGCCAGCAGCTGGGGGGCCAACAATGAGCAGTTCTTC.

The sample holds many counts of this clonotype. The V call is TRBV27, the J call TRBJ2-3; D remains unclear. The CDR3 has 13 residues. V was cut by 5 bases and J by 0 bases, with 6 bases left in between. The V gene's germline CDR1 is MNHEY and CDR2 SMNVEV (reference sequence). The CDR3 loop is CASSPDSTDTQYF. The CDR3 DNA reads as TGTGCCAGCAGTCCCGATAGCACAGATACGCAGTATTTT.

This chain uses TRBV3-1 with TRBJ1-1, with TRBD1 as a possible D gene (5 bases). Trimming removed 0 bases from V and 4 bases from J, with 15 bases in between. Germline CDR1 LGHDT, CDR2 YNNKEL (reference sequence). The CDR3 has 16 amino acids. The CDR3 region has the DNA TGTGCCAGCAGCCAAGAAGACAGCGACGGGGGCACTGAAGCTTTCTTT. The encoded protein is CASSQEDSDGGTEAFF.

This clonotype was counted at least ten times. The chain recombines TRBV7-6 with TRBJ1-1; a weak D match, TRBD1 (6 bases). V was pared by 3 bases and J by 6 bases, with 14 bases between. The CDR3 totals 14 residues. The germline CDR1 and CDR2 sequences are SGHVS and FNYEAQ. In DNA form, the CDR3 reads TGTGCCAGCAGCTTGAGTGCAGGGGAGGCTGAAGCTTTCTTT. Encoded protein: CASSLSAGEAEAFF.

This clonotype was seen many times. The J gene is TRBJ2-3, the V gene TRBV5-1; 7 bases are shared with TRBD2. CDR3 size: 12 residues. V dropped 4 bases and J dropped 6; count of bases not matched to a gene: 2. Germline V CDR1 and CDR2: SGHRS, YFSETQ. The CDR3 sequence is CASSPRGDTQYF. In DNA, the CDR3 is TGCGCCAGCAGCCCGCGGGGGGATACGCAGTATTTT.

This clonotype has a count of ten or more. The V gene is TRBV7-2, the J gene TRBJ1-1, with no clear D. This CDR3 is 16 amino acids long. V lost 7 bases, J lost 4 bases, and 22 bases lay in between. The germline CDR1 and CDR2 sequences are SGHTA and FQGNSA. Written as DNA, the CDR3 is TGTGCCAGCATCCTTCCTTCTCCAGGTGGAGGCACTGAAGCTTTCTTT. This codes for CASILPSPGGGTEAFF.

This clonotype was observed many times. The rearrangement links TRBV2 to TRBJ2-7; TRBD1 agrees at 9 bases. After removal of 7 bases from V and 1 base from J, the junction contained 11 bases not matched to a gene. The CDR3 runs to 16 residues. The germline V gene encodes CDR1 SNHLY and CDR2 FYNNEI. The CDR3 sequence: CASMPTRGTGSYEQYF. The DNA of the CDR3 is TGTGCCAGCATGCCCACCAGAGGGACAGGGTCCTACGAGCAGTACTTC.

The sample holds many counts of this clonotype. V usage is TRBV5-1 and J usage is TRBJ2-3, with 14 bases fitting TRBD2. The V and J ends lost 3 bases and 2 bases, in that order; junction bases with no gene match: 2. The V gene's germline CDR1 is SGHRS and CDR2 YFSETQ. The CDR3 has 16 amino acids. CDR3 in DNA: TGCGCCAGCAGCTCGGGACTAGCGGGGGTCACAGATACGCAGTATTTT. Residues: CASSSGLAGVTDTQYF.

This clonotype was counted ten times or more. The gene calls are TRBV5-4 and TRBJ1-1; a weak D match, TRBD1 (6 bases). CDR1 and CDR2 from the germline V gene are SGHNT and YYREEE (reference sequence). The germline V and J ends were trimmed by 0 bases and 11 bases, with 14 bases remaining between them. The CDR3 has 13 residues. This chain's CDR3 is CASSLVGTRFAFF. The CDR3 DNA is TGTGCCAGCAGCTTGGTTGGGACAAGGTTCGCTTTCTTT.

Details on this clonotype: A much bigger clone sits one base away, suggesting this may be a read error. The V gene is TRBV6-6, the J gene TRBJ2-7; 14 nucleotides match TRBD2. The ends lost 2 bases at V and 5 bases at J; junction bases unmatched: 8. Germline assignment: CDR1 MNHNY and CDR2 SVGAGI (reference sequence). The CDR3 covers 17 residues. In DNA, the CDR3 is TGTGCCAGCAGTTACCCGAGGACTAGCGGGAGGACCGACGAGCAGTACTTC. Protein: CASSYPRTSGRTDEQYF.

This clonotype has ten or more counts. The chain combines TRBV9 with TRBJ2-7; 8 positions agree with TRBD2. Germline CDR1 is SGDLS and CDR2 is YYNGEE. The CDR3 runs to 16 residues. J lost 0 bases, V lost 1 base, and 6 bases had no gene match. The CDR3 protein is CASSVSAGADSYEQYF. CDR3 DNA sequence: TGTGCCAGCAGCGTATCAGCGGGGGCCGACTCCTACGAGCAGTACTTC.